This TCR beta chain was documented in a study of human T cells and chemical hapten exposure. This clonotype was counted many times. The CDR3 is made up of 15 amino acids. The J segment lost 9 bases and the V segment lost 3 bases, leaving 9 bases of the junction unmatched. Per the germline V gene, CDR1 is DFQATT and CDR2 is SNEGSKA (reference sequence). Each CDR3 protein gets one entry after TCRdb re-called the RACE reads with MiXCR. The sample records about 120,000 distinct CDR3 sequences, 10% to 12% being singletons. The sample's time point: patch test 3, about 24 weeks after DPC sensitization. Treatment reported: therapeutic diphenylcyclopropenone sensitization with weekly scalp DPC.

This sample comprised whole blood, obtained in connection with sensitization to the hapten diphenylcyclopropenone (DPC). The chain links TRBV20-1 to TRBJ2-1; TRBD2 matches at 12 bases. The receptor was derived from a woman aged 45-65 years with alopecia areata. Some clones in this sample may be carry-over from other donors' samples. CDR3 DNA: TGCAGTGCTAGGCAACTAGCGGGGGGTGAACGTGAGCAGTTCTTC. Translating it yields CSARQLAGGEREQFF.